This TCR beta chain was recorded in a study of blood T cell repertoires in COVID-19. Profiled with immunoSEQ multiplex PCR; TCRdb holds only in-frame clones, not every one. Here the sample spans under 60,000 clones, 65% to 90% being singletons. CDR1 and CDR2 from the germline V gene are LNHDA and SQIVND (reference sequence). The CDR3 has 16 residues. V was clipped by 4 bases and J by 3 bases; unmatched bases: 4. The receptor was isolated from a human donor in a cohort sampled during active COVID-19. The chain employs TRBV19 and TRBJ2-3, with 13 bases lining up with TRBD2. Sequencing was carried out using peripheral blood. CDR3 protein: CASSRGTSGITDTQYF. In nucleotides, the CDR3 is TGTGCCAGTAGTAGAGGGACTAGCGGGATAACAGATACGCAGTATTTT.